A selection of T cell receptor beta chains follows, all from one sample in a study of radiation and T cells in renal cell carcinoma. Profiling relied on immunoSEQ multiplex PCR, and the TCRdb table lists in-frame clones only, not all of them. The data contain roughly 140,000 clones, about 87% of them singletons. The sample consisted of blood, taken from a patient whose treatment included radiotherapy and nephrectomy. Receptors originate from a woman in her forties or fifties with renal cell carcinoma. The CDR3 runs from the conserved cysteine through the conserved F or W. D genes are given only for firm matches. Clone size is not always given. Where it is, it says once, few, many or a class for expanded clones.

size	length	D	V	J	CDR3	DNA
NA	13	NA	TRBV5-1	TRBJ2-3	CASSLVSTDTQYF	TGCGCCAGCAGCTTGGTGTCGACAGATACGCAGTATTTT
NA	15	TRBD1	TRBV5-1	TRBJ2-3	CASRSTGGVTDTQYF	TGCGCCAGCAGGTCGACAGGGGGTGTCACAGATACGCAGTATTTT
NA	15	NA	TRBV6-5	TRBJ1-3	CASSYTGDSGNTIYF	TGTGCCAGCAGTTACACAGGAGATTCTGGAAACACCATATATTTT
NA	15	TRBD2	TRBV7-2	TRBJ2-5	CASSLVAGVQETQYF	TGTGCCAGCAGCTTAGTAGCGGGTGTGCAAGAGACCCAGTACTTC
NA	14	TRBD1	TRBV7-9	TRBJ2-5	CASRRDRARETQYF	TGTGCCAGCAGACGGGACAGGGCGCGAGAGACCCAGTACTTC
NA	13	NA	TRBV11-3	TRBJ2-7	CASSLVPGYEQYF	TGTGCCAGCAGCTTAGTACCGGGGTACGAGCAGTACTTC
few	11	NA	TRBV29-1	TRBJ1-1	CSVAYREEAFF	TGCAGCGTTGCTTACCGGGAAGAAGCTTTCTTT
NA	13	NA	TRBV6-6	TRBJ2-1	CASSPRGGNEQFF	TGTGCCAGCAGCCCAAGAGGGGGGAATGAGCAGTTCTTC
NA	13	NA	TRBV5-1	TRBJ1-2	CASTIQGSYGYTF	TGCGCCAGCACTATACAGGGCAGCTATGGCTACACCTTC
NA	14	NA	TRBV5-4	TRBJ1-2	CASSPLQGYYGYTF	TGTGCCAGCAGCCCCTTACAGGGTTACTATGGCTACACCTTC
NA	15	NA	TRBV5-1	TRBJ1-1	CASSSGGQLNTEAFF	TGCGCCAGCAGCTCCGGGGGACAATTGAACACTGAAGCTTTCTTT
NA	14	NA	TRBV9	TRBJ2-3	CASSVGALLDTQYF	TGTGCCAGCAGCGTAGGGGCCCTTTTAGATACGCAGTATTTT
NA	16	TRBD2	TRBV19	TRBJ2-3	CASSQTSGGHTDTQYF	TGTGCCAGTAGCCAGACTAGCGGGGGGCACACAGATACGCAGTATTTT
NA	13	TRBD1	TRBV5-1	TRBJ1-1	CASSPEGGGLSFF	TGCGCCAGCAGCCCGGAAGGAGGGGGCTTATCTTTCTTT
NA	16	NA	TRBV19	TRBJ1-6	CASSIQRNSYNSPLHF	TGTGCCAGTAGTATCCAAAGAAACTCCTATAATTCACCCCTCCACTTT
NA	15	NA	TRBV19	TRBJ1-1	CASITLGGGGTEAFF	TGTGCCAGTATCACCCTCGGAGGGGGGGGCACTGAAGCTTTCTTT
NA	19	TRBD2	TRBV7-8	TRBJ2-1	CASSLLASGGAFYYNEQFF	TGTGCCAGCAGCTTATTAGCTAGCGGGGGGGCTTTTTACTACAATGAGCAGTTCTTC
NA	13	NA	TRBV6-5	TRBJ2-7	CASSFQSGAEQYF	TGTGCCAGCAGTTTCCAATCGGGGGCCGAGCAGTACTTC
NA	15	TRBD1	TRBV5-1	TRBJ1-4	CASSRQQGTGEKLFF	TGCGCCAGCAGTCGTCAACAGGGGACGGGGGAAAAACTGTTTTTT
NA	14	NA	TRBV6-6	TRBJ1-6	CAVSGGGNNSPLHF	TGTGCCGTTAGTGGGGGAGGGAATAATTCACCCCTCCACTTT
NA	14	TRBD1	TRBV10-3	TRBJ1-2	CAISGTGLGYGYTF	TGTGCCATCAGTGGGACAGGGCTGGGCTATGGCTACACCTTC
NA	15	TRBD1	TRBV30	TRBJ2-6	CASDRVSSGANVLTF	TGTGCCAGTGACAGGGTTAGCTCTGGGGCCAACGTCCTGACTTTC
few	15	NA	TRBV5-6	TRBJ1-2	CASSLGQGPNYGYTF	TGTGCCAGCAGCTTGGGGCAGGGACCGAACTATGGCTACACCTTC
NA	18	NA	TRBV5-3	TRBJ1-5	CARSLPFPGVGGNQPQHF	TGTGCCAGAAGCTTACCCTTTCCGGGGGTTGGGGGCAATCAGCCCCAGCATTTT
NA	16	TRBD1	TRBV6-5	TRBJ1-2	CASSYSYLGQGRGYTF	TGTGCCAGCAGTTACTCGTATCTGGGACAGGGTCGTGGCTACACCTTC
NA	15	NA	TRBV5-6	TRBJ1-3	CASSRPGASGNTIYF	TGTGCCAGCAGCCGTCCGGGGGCTTCTGGAAACACCATATATTTT
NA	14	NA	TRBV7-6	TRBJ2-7	CASSYPEGSSEQYF	TGTGCCAGCAGCTATCCAGAGGGGTCGTCCGAGCAGTACTTC
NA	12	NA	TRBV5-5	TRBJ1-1	CASSLEGSEAFF	TGTGCCAGCAGCTTGGAAGGGTCTGAAGCTTTCTTT
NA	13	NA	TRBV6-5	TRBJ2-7	CASSYLGTYEQYF	TGTGCCAGCAGTTACCTAGGGACCTACGAGCAGTACTTC
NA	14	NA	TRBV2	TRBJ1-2	CASSVAGSNYGYTF	TGTGCCAGCAGTGTGGCAGGTTCTAACTATGGCTACACCTTC
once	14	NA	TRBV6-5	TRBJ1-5	CASSDLQGGQPQHF	TGTGCCAGCAGTGATTTACAGGGAGGTCAGCCCCAGCATTTT
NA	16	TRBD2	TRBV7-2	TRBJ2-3	CASSLFGLDDTDTQYF	TGTGCCAGCAGCTTATTCGGACTAGACGACACAGATACGCAGTATTTT
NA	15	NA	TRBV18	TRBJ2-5	CASSPQLPREETQYF	TGTGCCAGCTCACCACAGTTGCCTAGAGAAGAGACCCAGTACTTC
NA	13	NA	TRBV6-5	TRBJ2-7	CASSYSLGAEQYF	TGTGCCAGCAGTTACTCATTGGGGGCCGAGCAGTACTTC
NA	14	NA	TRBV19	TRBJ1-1	CASRRPGEETEAFF	TGTGCCAGTAGGCGTCCCGGGGAGGAAACTGAAGCTTTCTTT
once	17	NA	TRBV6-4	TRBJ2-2	CASSVRGGTTNTGELFF	TGTGCCAGCAGTGTCCGTGGAGGTACCACGAACACCGGGGAGCTGTTTTTT
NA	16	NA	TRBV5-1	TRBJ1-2	CASSLAAGPANYGYTF	TGCGCCAGCAGCTTGGCCGCGGGCCCGGCAAACTATGGCTACACCTTC
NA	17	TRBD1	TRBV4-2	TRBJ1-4	CASSQRDRGGSNEKLFF	TGTGCCAGCAGCCAACGGGACAGGGGAGGTTCTAATGAAAAACTGTTTTTT
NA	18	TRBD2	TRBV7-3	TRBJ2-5	CASSPGLAGSSIQETQYF	TGTGCCAGCAGCCCAGGACTAGCGGGGAGTTCCATCCAAGAGACCCAGTACTTC
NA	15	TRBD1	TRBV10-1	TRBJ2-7	CASSETGADYYEQYF	TGCGCCAGCAGTGAGACAGGGGCCGACTATTACGAGCAGTACTTC
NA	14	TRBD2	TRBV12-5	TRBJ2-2	CASGPRGNTGELFF	TGTGCTAGTGGTCCGCGGGGGAACACTGGGGAGCTGTTTTTT
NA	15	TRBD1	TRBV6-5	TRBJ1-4	CASSYSGTGGEKLFF	TGTGCCAGCAGTTACTCCGGGACAGGTGGAGAGAAACTGTTTTTT